The text below deals with one T cell receptor beta chain. This sample was taken from a study of blood T cell repertoires in COVID-19. Across the whole study: PBMCs, B-cell-depleted T cells, or T cells were the source of the cDNA or gDNA that made up the material.

Authors' data handling: Amplified reference gene primers provided the basis for estimating nucleated cell counts. Generated by immunoSEQ multiplex PCR, the TCRdb table keeps only in-frame clones and is missing some. V, J and clone size are taken as reported in that table, and D and trimming were inferred from the DNA itself. The table has around 97,000 clones, approximately 87% seen once. This CDR3 comprises 15 residues. J gave up 6 bases and V 6 bases, and 7 bases lay outside the gene matches. Germline V gene lookup returns CDR1 LNHDA and CDR2 SQIVND (reference sequence). The chain combines TRBV19 with TRBJ2-2; 10 bases align to TRBD2. Sequences were obtained from peripheral blood. The sequence was collected from a human donor in a cohort sampled during active COVID-19. The CDR3 sequence: CASSTAGGSSGELFF. The CDR3, as DNA: TGTGCCAGTAGCACAGCGGGGGGGTCGTCCGGGGAGCTGTTTTTT.